One sample yielded the 10 T cell receptor beta chains listed below, sequenced in a study of beta chain features in type 1 diabetes. The whole isolated RNA underwent reverse transcription, so sequencing captured expressed TCRB transcripts. Generated by immunoSEQ multiplex PCR, the TCRdb table keeps only in-frame clones and is missing some. This sample has 120,000 to 150,000 clones, with roughly 10% found just once. Sequencing was performed on central memory CD4+ T cells from blood. All receptors come from a woman aged 40 to 55 in good health.

This chain joins TRBV11-2 and TRBJ2-4; D ambiguous. CDR3 size: 15 residues. From germline, CDR1 is SGHAT and CDR2 FQNNGV. Trimming stripped 4 bases from V and 1 base from J, with 11 bases between. CDR3 sequence reads: CASSSTSVAKNIQYF. CDR3 in DNA: TGTGCCAGCAGCTCTACGTCTGTGGCCAAAAACATTCAGTACTTC. The full variable domain, in which reference TRBV11-2 and TRBJ2-4 provide the parts outside the CDR3, is EAGVAQSPRYKIIEKRQSVAFWCNPISGHATLYWYQQILGQGPKLLIQFQNNGVVDDSQLPKDRFSAERLKGVDSTLKIQPAKLEDSAVYLCASSSTSVAKNIQYFGAGTRLSVL.

This clone was detected only a few times. The V and J genes are TRBV29-1 and TRBJ2-3, with TRBD2 matching over 8 bases. This CDR3 contains 17 residues. Germline CDR1 reads SQVTM; CDR2 reads ANQGSEA. Trimming cost V 8 bases and J 2 bases; bases outside gene matches: 18. CDR3 nucleotide sequence: TGCAGCACTACTATGCGGGGGGTCCTCCCCGTCACAGATACGCAGTATTTT. Translating gives CSTTMRGVLPVTDTQYF.

This clone was counted only a few times. V and J are TRBV6-4 and TRBJ2-3; no clear D gene. CDR1 is MRHNA and CDR2 is SNTAGT in the germline V gene. The germline V and J ends were trimmed by 2 bases and 12 bases, with 6 bases remaining between them. The CDR3 has 10 amino acids. The CDR3 bases are TGTGCCAGCAGTGACCGAGTCCAGTATTTT. As protein: CASSDRVQYF.

The rearrangement links TRBV19 to TRBJ2-3, with 11 bases fitting TRBD2. Unmatched junction bases numbered 2, after V lost 4 bases and J lost 2 bases. The germline V gene has CDR1 LNHDA and CDR2 SQIVND (reference sequence). The CDR3 sequence is 15 residues long. The CDR3 here is CASSTSGGPTDTQYF. The CDR3 coding sequence is TGTGCCAGTAGTACTAGCGGGGGGCCCACAGATACGCAGTATTTT.

This chain's CDR3 is CASSYQTANSPLHF. DNA for the CDR3: TGTGCCAGCAGTTACCAGACAGCAAATTCACCCCTCCACTTT. V is TRBV6-5 and J is TRBJ1-6; possibly TRBD1 for D (5 bases). CDR3 length: 14 residues. The germline V gene encodes CDR1 MNHEY and CDR2 SVGAGI. Between the trimmed V and J ends, which lost 2 bases and 7 bases, there was a span of 9 bases.

This clone was detected only a few times. V usage is TRBV6-6 and J usage is TRBJ1-2, with 7 positions matching TRBD1. V shed 5 bases, J shed 5 bases, and the junction held 8 bases outside the gene matches. Germline V lookup: CDR1 MNHNY, CDR2 SVGAGI (reference sequence). The CDR3 sequence is 14 residues long. CDR3 bases: TGTGCCAGCAGTGGAACAGGGGTAGGGTATGGCTACACCTTC. Protein product: CASSGTGVGYGYTF.

To note about this clone: The identical CDR3 is also encoded by other nucleotide sequences in the sample. The V call is TRBV4-3, the J call TRBJ2-3; unclear D gene. CDR1 is LGHNA, CDR2 YSLEER, per germline. The CDR3 runs to 15 residues. The V end lost 0 bases, the J end lost 1 base, and 8 bases lay between the germline ends. Here the CDR3 reads CASSQEGTGTDTQYF. The CDR3 bases are TGCGCCAGCAGCCAAGAAGGCACAGGCACAGATACGCAGTATTTT.

Of note for this clone: The junction shows a germline mismatch at one end, possibly a read error. The V gene is TRBV29-1, the J gene TRBJ1-1, with 10 bases aligning to TRBD1. Germline V CDR1 and CDR2: SQVTM, ANQGSEA. The CDR3 consists of 15 residues. CDR3 amino acids: CSVEGQGGANTEAFF. The DNA of the CDR3 is TGCAGCGTCGAAGGACAGGGGGGAGCGAACACTGAAGCTTTCTTT.

This chain links TRBV7-9 with TRBJ2-7; 7 bases are shared with TRBD2. Germline V lookup: CDR1 SEHNR, CDR2 FQNEAQ (reference sequence). The junction had 5 bases not matched to a gene; V was cut back by 4 bases and J by 2 bases. The CDR3 is made up of 14 amino acids. The CDR3 bases are TGTGCCAGCAGCTCCGGGGACTATCCCTACGAGCAGTACTTC. It translates to CASSSGDYPYEQYF.

This rearrangement joins TRBV6-1 to TRBJ1-2; D is unresolved. Looked up from germline, CDR1 is MNHNS and CDR2 is SASEGT. Trimming left V 3 bases short and J 0 bases short, with 8 bases between. The length of the CDR3 is 14 residues. The CDR3 coding sequence is TGTGCCAGCAGTGAGAGTAAATCTAACTATGGCTACACCTTC. This encodes CASSESKSNYGYTF.